This T cell receptor (beta chain) was obtained from a study of cytomegalovirus exposure and HLA in healthy donors (TCRdb year 2017). A note on the overall study: In an earlier analysis of about 560 of the donors, 276 Gb of sequence data and 117 million unique TCR beta sequences from roughly 190 million T cells were reported. All discovery cohort repertoires had been generated using a single sequencing platform. Among the approximately 430 genotyped donors, approximately 82% belonged to the genetic ancestry cluster associated with self-reported Caucasian donors. A few DR-DQ haplotypes were handled as single units for association and clustering because linkage in the cohort was strong. The aim of the study was to test whether cataloging public T cell receptors could identify signatures of past pathogen exposure. The study combined high-throughput TCR immunosequencing, statistical association of individual TCRs with disease status, and machine learning to predict cytomegalovirus infection status. A later genetic analysis took genome-wide SNP genotypes for 398 of the 666 donors and used that subset as a discovery cohort. Typing coverage differed by locus: A, B, C, DRB1 and DQB1 were typed in roughly 629-640 donors, DQA1 in 500 to 550, DPA1 in 600 to 610, and DPB1 in roughly 470. In an earlier analysis of about 590 of the donors, high-throughput TCR beta sequencing was used to judge whether each TCR beta V gene segment behaved as functional or pseudogenic. The study profiled the T cell repertoires of some 610 subjects by immunosequencing and related them to cytomegalovirus serostatus. The later analysis used no new phenotypic data to find candidate immune exposures, relying instead on TCR beta sequences and their occurrence across donors. A later analysis re-analyzed previously published TCR beta repertoires from approximately 700 donors and added high-resolution HLA genotyping to study TCR occurrence patterns. Across around 400 genotyped donors of the cohort, an average of approximately 220,000 unique TCR beta nucleotide sequences per donor were sequenced, and roughly a sixth of those sequences were non-productive. A separate validation cohort of some 130 different subjects was used in addition to the approximately 610-subject first cohort. Around 320 gigabases of sequencing data and tens of millions of unique TCR sequences were included in an early release covering several hundred HLA-typed donors. Donor age, sex, ethnicity and CMV serostatus were compiled together with the repertoire data. HLA typing included class I and class II loci at four-digit resolution. Beyond this particular receptor, the publication reports: Because counts were too low, about 15 rarely observed V segments, including chromosome 9 orphons, were left out of the earlier analysis of 500 to 750 of the donors. A later genetic analysis associated a missense DCLRE1C variant with V-gene and J-gene trimming of TCR beta chains, and an independent cohort replicated the association. Most CMV-associated TCR beta chains appeared to be HLA-restricted in a later analysis, and the HLA associations seemed to be driven largely by CMV exposure. Correlated functional status among segregating V segments might be attributable to linkage disequilibrium, but an unknown experimental factor could not be ruled out. Some IMGT-functional V segments, including TRBV6-2 and TRBV6-3, could not be told apart with the 87-base-pair reads, so those segments were excluded. The presence/absence analyses assumed that sequencing depth was roughly uniform across donors, and that assumption may not be true. Because HLA typing was missing for some donors at each locus, association tests included only the typed subset. Compared with equally common non-associated chains, HLA-associated TCR beta chains in a later analysis were more clonally expanded and had lower generation probabilities. A cluster of highly shared sequence variants was judged likely to be a technical artifact of the sequencing pipeline. It was suggested by the authors that the approach could potentially be generalized to other disease states and immunological phenotypes. The classifier was reported to diagnose cytomegalovirus status with high specificity and sensitivity in both the original and validation cohorts. An earlier analysis of approximately 500 of the donors showed that most TCR beta V segments appeared in productive rearrangements either about 87% or about 30% of the time, which broadly matched IMGT annotations. In a later analysis, several top co-occurrence clusters were reported to appear linked to parvovirus B19, influenza, CMV and Epstein-Barr virus. In vitro tests confirmed that a few of the cytomegalovirus-associated TCR beta chains recognize cytomegalovirus antigens. A later analysis associated 16,951 TCR beta sequences with specific HLA alleles at a false discovery rate of 0.05. When HLA alleles, especially DR and DQ, strongly co-occurred, attributing TCR associations to individual alleles was difficult. Most TCR sequences were observed very rarely across donors, whereas some public TCRs were present in many individuals. In the study, some 160 TCR beta chains were listed as associated with cytomegalovirus. In this cohort, only TCR beta chains were sequenced, and detectable features were limited by the absence of alpha or paired-chain data. In a later analysis, TCR association rates were found to vary across HLA loci, with the most associated TCRs seen for DRB1 alleles and the fewest for HLA-C alleles. The only immune exposure information available for the cohort was CMV serostatus. A further reported finding was that TCR beta sequences accurately predicted the HLA-A and HLA-B alleles for most subjects in the first cohort. In a later genetic analysis, fewer N-insertions in productive TCRs were reported among donors in an Asian-associated ancestry cluster than the 666-donor mean.

A note on this clone: There is no known antigen for this receptor.

The cohort comprised around 690 healthy bone marrow donors. At the time of sampling, all cohort members were nominally healthy, though unrecorded immune exposures were likely present. The donor tested CMV seronegative and was one of the 352 seronegative cohort members. Every donor gave a peripheral blood sample, and the peripheral blood mononuclear cells from that sample were used for TCR beta sequencing. The Qiagen DNeasy Blood Extraction Kit was used to extract genomic DNA from the blood cell samples. V is reduced by 6 bases and J by 7 bases, leaving a spacing of 6 bases between them. Its CDR3 holds 10 amino acids, cysteine through phenylalanine. The sequence is cut down to CDR3 DNA, 30 bases in frame from base 1. The germline V gene specifies WSHSY as CDR1 and SAAADI as CDR2. Receptor amplification or capture employed the immunoSEQ multiplex PCR assay. The multiplex PCR relied on a mix of 60 forward primers for TCR Vbeta segments and 13 reverse primers for TCR Jbeta segments. The CDR3 region of rearranged TCR beta genes was amplified from genomic DNA with a multiplex PCR assay. Amplified TCR beta libraries were sequenced as 87-base-pair reads on the Illumina HiSeq System. The authors' analysis ran thus. In a later analysis, tens of millions of unique TCR beta chains were counted across the 650 to 750 repertoires, and roughly 11 million of these chains were shared by at least two donors. A nearest-neighbor algorithm error-corrected the raw reads and collapsed the reads into unique sequences, merging closely related sequences to remove PCR and sequencing errors. V, D and J gene segments were assigned by aligning CDR3 sequences to IMGT reference sequences. Each retained sequence needed at least a six-nucleotide match to both a V gene segment and a J gene segment. Rearrangements were classified as productive when the CDR3 lacked stop codons and remained in frame with V and J, and all other rearrangements were classified as non-productive. Following IMGT convention, CDR3 was defined as the stretch from the second conserved V-encoded cysteine to the conserved J-encoded phenylalanine. Sequences without an unambiguous match to a single V gene segment were excluded from the earlier analysis of approximately 560 of the donors. In an earlier analysis of about 590 of the donors, a V segment was called functional when productive rearrangements were above 56.7%, and segregating when the standard deviation between donors exceeded 5%. A statistical classification framework was built to diagnose cytomegalovirus status from the catalog of TCR beta chain sequences. In a later analysis, TCR nucleotide sequences were compared against IMGT/GENE-DB human TR gene sequences so that V and J genes could be assigned. A later analysis assigned CDR3 sequences and most-parsimonious VDJ recombination scenarios with the TCRdist pipeline. In a later analysis, each TCR beta chain was defined by its CDR3 amino acid sequence together with its V-gene family, and reads without a unique V-gene family were excluded. In a later analysis, 500 to 650 highly shared, low-generation-probability nucleotide sequences were removed to address suspected cross-contamination and a sequencing artifact. In a later analysis, a clonal expansion index was calculated for each public chain from normalized within-repertoire ranks of inferred template counts. In a later analysis, generation probabilities were computed using a VDJ recombination model fitted to out-of-frame rearrangements, and the results were checked against IGoR. A later analysis scored TCR-TCR, TCR-HLA and TCR-CMV co-occurrence with hypergeometric tests, applying a repertoire-size bias correction to TCR pairs. False discovery rates were estimated in a later analysis by permuting HLA or CMV assignments 20 times. In a later analysis, co-occurring TCRs were grouped using DBSCAN, with TCRdist sequence similarity added in when clustering inside HLA-allele-positive subsets. Repertoires with fewer than 30,000 or more than 120,000 public chains, plus five repertoires with anomalous nucleotide sharing, were excluded from co-occurrence clustering. TCRdb retrieved this table from immuneACCESS and kept in-frame rearrangements only. Not all clones are present; in checked studies, unresolved V genes account for under half, and no reason is known for the remainder. For V, J and clone size, that table is used; D and trimming come from the DNA. This sample's clone table shows 100,000 to 150,000 clones. The ten largest account for approximately 0.93% of the sample.

The sequence was obtained from a man aged 18 to 30 in good health and CMV-seronegative. The sample taken for sequencing was PBMCs. Recombination connected TRBV10-2 to TRBJ1-1; the D gene is possibly TRBD1, with 5 bases matching. The DNA is as follows: TGCGCCAGCAGAGACAGTGAAGCTTTCTTT. It codes for CASRDSEAFF.